The source of this T cell receptor (beta chain) is a study of Ad26.COV2.S vaccination and SARS-CoV-2 variants. General study results and limits: Substantial response breadth was reportedly seen for spike-specific CD8+ and CD4+ T cells after vaccination.

Treatment here: some 20 received Ad26.COV2.S at low or high dose, single or two shots; roughly five received placebo; per-sample allocation not given. Specimens were obtained on day 63 following the first vaccine or placebo injection. Some clones are missing from TCRdb's copy, which holds only in-frame ones; the method was immunoSEQ multiplex PCR. Of about 480,000 clones in the sample, about 83% are singletons; the top ten hold 10% to 15%. Germline loops: CDR1 MNHEY, CDR2 SVGEGT. Germline trimming cut 2 bases from V and 13 bases from J; bases unmatched to any gene: 9. This CDR3 region has 14 residues. Regarding this clone: Its target is not known.

This receptor was obtained from a person aged 18-60 years who received the Ad26.COV2.S COVID-19 vaccine or a placebo. The specimen comprised peripheral blood, sampled in a trial of Ad26.COV2.S vaccine versus placebo. V and J are TRBV6-2 or TRBV6-3 and TRBJ2-3; TRBD2 aligns across 10 bases. As DNA, the CDR3 is TGTGCCAGCAGTTACCGGCTAGCGGGAGAGTTAGAGTATTTT. Translation gives CASSYRLAGELEYF.